This is a list of T cell receptor beta chains from one sample in a study of blood T cell repertoires in COVID-19. The assay was immunoSEQ multiplex PCR, and TCRdb's table has in-frame clones only and misses some. The table records some 97,000 clones, 70% to 80% of them present only once. Input material: peripheral blood. Every receptor here comes from a man aged 70 or older with active or convalescent COVID-19. Each CDR3 is given with its conserved first and last residue. A D gene is named only where the DNA matches it firmly. Size is omitted from some rows. Given values are once, few, many or a class for expanded clones.

j_gene: TRBJ2-3
v_gene: TRBV7-2
abundance: -
d_gene: TRBD1
CDR3nt: TGTGCCAGCAGACCCCGAGGGACAGGGGTGGCAGATACGCAGTATTTT
CDR3aa: CASRPRGTGVADTQYF

j_gene: TRBJ1-1
v_gene: TRBV6-5
abundance: few
d_gene: -
CDR3nt: TGTGCCAGCAGCGATCAGAAGAACACTGAAGCTTTCTTT
CDR3aa: CASSDQKNTEAFF

j_gene: TRBJ1-4
v_gene: TRBV7-2
abundance: -
d_gene: TRBD1
CDR3nt: TGTGCCAGCAGCTTTGGACAGGGGAATGAAAAACTGTTTTTT
CDR3aa: CASSFGQGNEKLFF

j_gene: TRBJ2-5
v_gene: TRBV7-8
abundance: once
d_gene: -
CDR3nt: TGTGCCAGCAGCTCATACACAGTTCAAGAGACCCAGTACTTC
CDR3aa: CASSSYTVQETQYF

j_gene: TRBJ1-1
v_gene: TRBV6-2/TRBV6-3
abundance: -
d_gene: -
CDR3nt: TGTGCCAGCAGTTTGAACAGGGCGACCTCTGAAGCTTTCTTT
CDR3aa: CASSLNRATSEAFF

j_gene: TRBJ2-2
v_gene: TRBV5-4
abundance: -
d_gene: TRBD2
CDR3nt: TGTGCCAGCAGCTTTGGCGGGGGGGCTGTCGGGGAGCTGTTTTTT
CDR3aa: CASSFGGGAVGELFF

j_gene: TRBJ2-7
v_gene: TRBV10-3
abundance: -
d_gene: -
CDR3nt: TGTGCCATCAGTGTAGGAGACGCCTACGAGCAGTACTTC
CDR3aa: CAISVGDAYEQYF

j_gene: TRBJ2-3
v_gene: TRBV18
abundance: -
d_gene: TRBD2
CDR3nt: TGTGCCAGCTCACAGGGAGGGATCACAGATACGCAGTATTTT
CDR3aa: CASSQGGITDTQYF

j_gene: TRBJ2-1
v_gene: TRBV5-1
abundance: -
d_gene: -
CDR3nt: TGCGCCAGCAGCTTGGCCAGGGCGCAGGGATACAATGAGCAGTTCTTC
CDR3aa: CASSLARAQGYNEQFF

j_gene: TRBJ1-5
v_gene: TRBV3-1/TRBV3-2
abundance: -
d_gene: -
CDR3nt: TGTGCCAGCAGCCAAGGAGGGATAAACCAGCCCCAGCATTTT
CDR3aa: CASSQGGINQPQHF

j_gene: TRBJ2-7
v_gene: TRBV11-2
abundance: -
d_gene: -
CDR3nt: TGTGCCAGCAGCCCCATTAGAAGAGCGGGCAGGGACCCATACGAGCAGTACTTC
CDR3aa: CASSPIRRAGRDPYEQYF

j_gene: TRBJ1-5
v_gene: TRBV6-2/TRBV6-3
abundance: -
d_gene: -
CDR3nt: TGTGCCAGCAGTTACTTTTCGGGGAGAACGGAGCCCCAGCATTTT
CDR3aa: CASSYFSGRTEPQHF

j_gene: TRBJ1-1
v_gene: TRBV12-3/TRBV12-4
abundance: -
d_gene: -
CDR3nt: TGTGCCAGCGGGGAAGGGGGAGAGGACAAAGCTTTCTTT
CDR3aa: CASGEGGEDKAFF

j_gene: TRBJ1-2
v_gene: TRBV30
abundance: -
d_gene: -
CDR3nt: TGTGCCTGGATGGTTCAACGGGGGGCGCTTGGATACGGCTACACCTTC
CDR3aa: CAWMVQRGALGYGYTF

j_gene: TRBJ1-5
v_gene: TRBV4-1
abundance: few
d_gene: -
CDR3nt: TGCGCCAGCAGCCAAGAGCAGCGAGTTAATCAGCCCCAGCATTTT
CDR3aa: CASSQEQRVNQPQHF

j_gene: TRBJ1-5
v_gene: TRBV19
abundance: -
d_gene: -
CDR3nt: TGTGCCAGTAGACCCCCGGGTGGTTATAGCAATCAGCCCCAGCATTTT
CDR3aa: CASRPPGGYSNQPQHF

j_gene: TRBJ1-2
v_gene: TRBV4-2
abundance: few
d_gene: -
CDR3nt: TGTGCCAGCAGCCAAGTAAGGGGAGGGGATGGCTACACCTTC
CDR3aa: CASSQVRGGDGYTF

j_gene: TRBJ1-2
v_gene: TRBV7-9
abundance: -
d_gene: -
CDR3nt: TGTGCCAGCAGCCTAGCCGGGGGAACTGGCTATGGCTACACCTTC
CDR3aa: CASSLAGGTGYGYTF

j_gene: TRBJ2-2
v_gene: TRBV4-2
abundance: -
d_gene: -
CDR3nt: TGTGCCAGCACAGGAGACACCGGGGAGCTGTTTTTT
CDR3aa: CASTGDTGELFF

j_gene: TRBJ1-2
v_gene: TRBV7-2
abundance: -
d_gene: TRBD1
CDR3nt: TGTGCCAGCAGCTTAAGGGGACAGGTCTATGGCTACACCTTC
CDR3aa: CASSLRGQVYGYTF

j_gene: TRBJ2-1
v_gene: TRBV5-1
abundance: -
d_gene: TRBD1
CDR3nt: TGCGCCAGCAGCCCGACGACAGGGCCGTCCTACAATGAGCAGTTCTTC
CDR3aa: CASSPTTGPSYNEQFF

j_gene: TRBJ2-2
v_gene: TRBV10-1
abundance: -
d_gene: TRBD1
CDR3nt: TGCGCCAGCAGAGAGACAGGGCCTCCCGGGGAGCTGTTTTTT
CDR3aa: CASRETGPPGELFF

j_gene: TRBJ1-1
v_gene: TRBV4-3
abundance: -
d_gene: -
CDR3nt: TGCGCCAGCAGCCAAGATATCGGGAAGAACACTGAAGCTTTCTTT
CDR3aa: CASSQDIGKNTEAFF

j_gene: TRBJ1-6
v_gene: TRBV11-2
abundance: once
d_gene: -
CDR3nt: TGTGCCAGCAGCTTGGGGGCGAATTCACCCCTCCACTTT
CDR3aa: CASSLGANSPLHF

j_gene: TRBJ2-5
v_gene: TRBV6-1
abundance: -
d_gene: TRBD2
CDR3nt: TGTGCCAGCAGTGAAACTCCGGGGGGCCAAGAGACCCAGTACTTC
CDR3aa: CASSETPGGQETQYF

j_gene: TRBJ1-1
v_gene: TRBV30
abundance: -
d_gene: -
CDR3nt: TGTGCCTCAAGAGGGGGGGGATGGAACACTGAAGCTTTCTTT
CDR3aa: CASRGGGWNTEAFF

j_gene: TRBJ1-2
v_gene: TRBV7-2
abundance: -
d_gene: -
CDR3nt: TGTGCCAGCAGCTTTCGGGGCGCGGAGGGGTATGGCTACACCTTC
CDR3aa: CASSFRGAEGYGYTF

j_gene: TRBJ1-1
v_gene: TRBV2
abundance: -
d_gene: TRBD1
CDR3nt: TGTGCCAGCAGATACAGGGGTAACACTGAAGCTTTCTTT
CDR3aa: CASRYRGNTEAFF

j_gene: TRBJ1-6
v_gene: TRBV5-4
abundance: few
d_gene: -
CDR3nt: TGTGCCAGCAGCTCGCGCGTACCTCATTCACCCCTCCACTTT
CDR3aa: CASSSRVPHSPLHF

j_gene: TRBJ2-1
v_gene: TRBV28
abundance: -
d_gene: TRBD2
CDR3nt: TGTGCCAGCACCCACTTCCCCCCCCGGGTCACGAGCGGGGAATTCTACAATGAGCAGTTCTTC
CDR3aa: CASTHFPPRVTSGEFYNEQFF

j_gene: TRBJ1-1
v_gene: TRBV5-6
abundance: -
d_gene: -
CDR3nt: TGTGCCAGCAGCCCCCAGTTGAACACTGAAGCTTTCTTT
CDR3aa: CASSPQLNTEAFF

j_gene: TRBJ2-3
v_gene: TRBV30
abundance: once
d_gene: -
CDR3nt: TGTGCCTGGAGCCCCGGGTTAGCAGGCACAGATACGCAGTATTTT
CDR3aa: CAWSPGLAGTDTQYF

j_gene: TRBJ1-2
v_gene: TRBV9
abundance: -
d_gene: -
CDR3nt: TGTGCCAGCAGCGTTCATGGGGCGTCCTATGGCTACACCTTC
CDR3aa: CASSVHGASYGYTF

j_gene: TRBJ2-1
v_gene: TRBV6-4
abundance: few
d_gene: TRBD2
CDR3nt: TGTGCCAGCAGTCCTCTAGCGGGGGGGAACAATGAGCAGTTCTTC
CDR3aa: CASSPLAGGNNEQFF

j_gene: TRBJ1-2
v_gene: TRBV7-9
abundance: -
d_gene: TRBD1
CDR3nt: TGTGCCAGCAGCCCCGGACAGGGGGACTATGGCTACACCTTC
CDR3aa: CASSPGQGDYGYTF